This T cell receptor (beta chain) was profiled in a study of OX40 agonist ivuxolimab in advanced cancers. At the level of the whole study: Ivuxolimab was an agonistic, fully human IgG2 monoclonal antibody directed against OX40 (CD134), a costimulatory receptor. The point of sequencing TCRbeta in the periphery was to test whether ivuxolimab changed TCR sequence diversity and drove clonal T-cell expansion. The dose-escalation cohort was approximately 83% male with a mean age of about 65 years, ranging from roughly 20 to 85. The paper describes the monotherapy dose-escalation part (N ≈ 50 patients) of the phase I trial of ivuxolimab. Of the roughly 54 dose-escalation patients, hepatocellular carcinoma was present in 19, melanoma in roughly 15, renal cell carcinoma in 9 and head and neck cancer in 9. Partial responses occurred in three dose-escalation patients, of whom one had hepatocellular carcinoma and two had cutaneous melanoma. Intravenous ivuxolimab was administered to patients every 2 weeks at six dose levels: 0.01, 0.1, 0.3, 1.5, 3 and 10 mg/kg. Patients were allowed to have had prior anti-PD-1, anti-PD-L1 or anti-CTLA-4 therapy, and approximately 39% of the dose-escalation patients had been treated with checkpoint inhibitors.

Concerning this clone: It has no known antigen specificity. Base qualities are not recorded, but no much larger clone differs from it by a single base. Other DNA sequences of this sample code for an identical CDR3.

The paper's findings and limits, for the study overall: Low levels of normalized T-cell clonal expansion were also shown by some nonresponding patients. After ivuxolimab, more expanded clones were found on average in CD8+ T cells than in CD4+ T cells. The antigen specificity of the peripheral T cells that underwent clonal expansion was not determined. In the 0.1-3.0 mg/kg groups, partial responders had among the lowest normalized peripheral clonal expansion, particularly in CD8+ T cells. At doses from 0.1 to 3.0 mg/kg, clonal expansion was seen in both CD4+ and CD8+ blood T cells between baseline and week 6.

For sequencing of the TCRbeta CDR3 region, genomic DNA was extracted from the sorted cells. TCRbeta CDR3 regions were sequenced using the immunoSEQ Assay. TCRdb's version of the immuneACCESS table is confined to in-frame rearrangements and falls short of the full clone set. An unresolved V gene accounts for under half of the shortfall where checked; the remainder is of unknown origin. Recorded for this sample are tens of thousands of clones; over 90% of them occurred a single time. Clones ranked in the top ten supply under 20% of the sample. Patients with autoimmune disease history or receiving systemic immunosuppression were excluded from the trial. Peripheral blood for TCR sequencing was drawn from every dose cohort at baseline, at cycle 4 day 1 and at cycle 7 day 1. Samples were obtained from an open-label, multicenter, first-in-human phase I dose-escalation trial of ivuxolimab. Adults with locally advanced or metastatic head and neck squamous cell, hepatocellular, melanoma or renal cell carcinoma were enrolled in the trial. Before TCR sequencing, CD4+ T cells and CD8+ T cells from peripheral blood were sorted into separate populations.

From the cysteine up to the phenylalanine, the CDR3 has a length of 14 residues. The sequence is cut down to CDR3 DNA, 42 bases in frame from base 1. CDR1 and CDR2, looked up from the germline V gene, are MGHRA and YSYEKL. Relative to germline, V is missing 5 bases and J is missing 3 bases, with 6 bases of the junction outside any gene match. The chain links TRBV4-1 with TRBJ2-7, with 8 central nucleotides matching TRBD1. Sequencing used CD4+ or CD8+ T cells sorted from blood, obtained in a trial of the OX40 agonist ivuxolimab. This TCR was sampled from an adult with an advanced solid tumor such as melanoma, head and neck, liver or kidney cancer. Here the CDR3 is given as CASSKQTGDYEQYF. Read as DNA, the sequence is TGCGCCAGCAGCAAACAGACAGGGGACTACGAGCAGTACTTC.